This TCR beta chain was sequenced during a study of blood T cell repertoires in COVID-19. Source study methods: Reference gene primer amplification yielded estimated nucleated cell counts. Clones were sequenced by immunoSEQ multiplex PCR, and TCRdb holds only the in-frame ones, with some missing. V, J and clone size are those of that table, while D and trimming were read from the DNA. The profile shows approximately 17,000 clones, 70% to 90% of them singletons. Everyone who took part was roughly 18 to 89 years old, and they came from about two dozen US areas. Between the trimmed V and J ends, which lost 4 bases and 4 bases, there was a span of 8 bases. Germline CDR1 reads SGDLS; CDR2 reads YYNGEE. There are 13 residues in the CDR3.

Sample: PBMCs or T cells enriched from blood (not recorded which). The source is a woman in her twenties or thirties who had recovered from COVID-19. V is TRBV9 and J is TRBJ2-2; D is undetermined. The CDR3 spells CASSPEVTGELFF. CDR3 nucleotides: TGTGCCAGCAGCCCCGAGGTCACCGGGGAGCTGTTTTTT.